The following is a T cell receptor beta chain sequence with its context. Its antigen is undetermined. The source of the sample is a study of regulatory dendritic cells for organ transplantation. The assay was immunoSEQ multiplex PCR, and TCRdb's table has in-frame clones only and misses some. Of about 11,000 clones listed, about 75% are singletons. Sorted T cells were CFSE-labeled and cultured 5 days with allogeneic regulatory or mature dendritic cells at 1:10. CDR1 and CDR2 (germline): ENHRY, SYGVKD. Trimming removed 4 bases from V and 9 bases from J; junction bases left unmatched: 14. The CDR3 totals 16 residues.

This sequence originates from a human donor in good health. The chain employs TRBV10-3 and TRBJ2-1; TRBD2 matches at 8 bases. Sequenced material: memory CD4+ T cells from blood cultured with regulatory dendritic cells. Subset meaning: CD45RO+ memory T cells. The CDR3 reads CAISASNGGAGSEQFF. CDR3 sequence (DNA): TGTGCCATCAGTGCATCCAACGGGGGGGCCGGGAGTGAGCAGTTCTTC.